These 4 T cell receptor beta chains came from one sample sequenced in a study of radiation and T cells in renal cell carcinoma. Noted time point: blood 2 weeks post-SBRT. Treatment indicated: 15 Gy SBRT to primary tumor, nephrectomy 4 weeks later. Sequencing was performed with immunoSEQ multiplex PCR; in TCRdb, only in-frame clones are kept and a portion is missing. In the table there are tens of thousands of clones, 80% to 90% of which are singletons. This sample comprised blood, obtained from a patient whose treatment included radiotherapy and nephrectomy. These receptors all come from a woman aged 50 to 60 with renal cell carcinoma.

The J gene is TRBJ2-1, the V gene TRBV4-3; TRBD1 matches 8 bases. Trimming cost V 0 bases and J 3 bases; bases outside gene matches: 1. The CDR3 runs 15 residues. The germline V gene has CDR1 LGHNA and CDR2 YSLEER. In DNA, the CDR3 is TGCGCCAGCAGCCAAGAGGGGACAGGCTACAATGAGCAGTTCTTC. It codes for CASSQEGTGYNEQFF.

This clone occurred once. The chain is built from TRBV4-3 and TRBJ2-1; 9 bases are shared with TRBD2. This CDR3 contains 14 residues. The germline V gene encodes CDR1 LGHNA and CDR2 YSLEER. J was trimmed by 4 bases and V by 6 bases; bases with no gene match: 4. CDR3 sequence (DNA): TGCGCCAGCAGTGCGGGGGGGATATACAATGAGCAGTTCTTC. Protein product: CASSAGGIYNEQFF.

In its sample, this clone was seen a few times. V and J are TRBV7-9 and TRBJ2-2; 8 nucleotides match TRBD1. CDR1 and CDR2 (germline): SEHNR, FQNEAQ (reference sequence). V was clipped by 8 bases and J by 1 base; unmatched bases: 3. The CDR3 sequence is 14 residues long. The DNA of the CDR3 is TGTGCCAGCGAAGGACAGGGGAACACCGGGGAGCTGTTTTTT. Residues: CASEGQGNTGELFF.

This chain links TRBV23-1 with TRBJ2-4; D remains ambiguous. TRBV23-1 has ORF status, its function being uncertain. V lost 0 bases, J lost 0 bases, and 24 bases lay in between. The CDR3 is made up of 21 amino acids. CDR3 loop: CASSQSPQQFERPLAKNIQYF. The CDR3 bases are TGCGCCAGCAGTCAATCTCCCCAACAGTTCGAGAGGCCCCTAGCCAAAAACATTCAGTACTTC.